Below, 20 T cell receptor beta chains from the same sample are listed, as sequenced in a study of siplizumab effects on memory and regulatory T cells. Generated by immunoSEQ multiplex PCR, the TCRdb table keeps only in-frame clones and is missing some. This repertoire shows some 100,000 clones, roughly 94% found once; its top ten account for roughly 1.3%. Sequenced: non-Treg CD4+ T cells sorted from blood. These receptor sequences come from a human donor in good health.

The sample holds one count of this clone. The chain carries TRBV14 and TRBJ1-2; D is uncertain. Trimming removed 3 bases from V and 0 bases from J, with 11 bases in between. CDR1 SGHDN and CDR2 FVKESK come from the germline V gene. The CDR3 runs 15 residues. CDR3 protein: CASSHTTVANYGYTF. The DNA for the CDR3 is TGTGCCAGCAGCCATACTACAGTAGCTAACTATGGCTACACCTTC.

CDR3 nucleotides: TGCGCCAGCAGTCAAGATGGTCGAAGAAACAATGAGCAGTTCTTC. This codes for CASSQDGRRNNEQFF. V usage is TRBV23-1 and J usage is TRBJ2-1; D gene ambiguous. TRBV23-1 belongs to the ORF category, with a function that is uncertain. There are 15 residues in the CDR3. V lost 2 bases, J lost 5 bases, and 13 bases lay in between.

The chain carries TRBV19 and TRBJ2-4; the D is unclear. V was pared by 9 bases and J by 3 bases, with 6 bases between. Germline CDR1 reads LNHDA; CDR2 reads SQIVND (reference sequence). The CDR3 covers 11 residues. Written as DNA, the CDR3 is TGTGCCAGGTTCAGCAAAAACATTCAGTACTTC. Translating it yields CARFSKNIQYF.

The V and J genes are TRBV10-3 and TRBJ2-1; the match to TRBD1 covers 7 bases. The CDR3 spans 15 residues. Germline V lookup: CDR1 ENHRY, CDR2 SYGVKD. V dropped 5 bases and J dropped 7; count of bases not matched to a gene: 11. DNA of the CDR3: TGTGCCATCAGTAGTACCGGGACAGTATATAATGAGCAGTTCTTC. It translates to CAISSTGTVYNEQFF.

The chain links TRBV5-1 to TRBJ1-6; 8 nucleotides align to TRBD1. The CDR3 totals 15 residues. Germline V gives CDR1 SGHRS, CDR2 YFSETQ. V dropped 2 bases and J dropped 6; count of bases not matched to a gene: 4. CDR3 loop: CASSFAQGANSPLHF. The CDR3 DNA follows: TGCGCCAGCAGCTTCGCCCAGGGGGCTAATTCACCCCTCCACTTT.

The rearrangement links TRBV18 to TRBJ2-2; TRBD2 matches at 7 bases. Germline V gene data show CDR1 as KGHSH and CDR2 as LQKENI. CDR3 size: 15 residues. The V segment lost 2 bases and the J segment 6 bases; nucleotides outside the gene matches: 6. This CDR3 reads CASSPGPAGSGELFF. In DNA, the CDR3 is TGTGCCAGCTCACCAGGGCCAGCGGGATCCGGGGAGCTGTTTTTT.

This chain connects TRBV19 to TRBJ1-2; D possibly corresponds to TRBD1 (5 bases). The CDR3 sequence is 15 residues long. Germline V gene lookup returns CDR1 LNHDA and CDR2 SQIVND (reference sequence). V gave up 4 bases and J gave up 7 bases, with 19 bases separating them. The CDR3 DNA sequence: TGTGCCAGTAGTAGCCTCGGGGACGGATTTGGTGGCTACACCTTC. Its translation is CASSSLGDGFGGYTF.

The chain couples TRBV11-1 to TRBJ2-5, with 9 positions matching TRBD1. V dropped 5 bases and J dropped 3; count of bases not matched to a gene: 10. The CDR3 sequence is 16 residues long. The germline V gene encodes CDR1 SGHAT and CDR2 FQDESV (reference sequence). For the CDR3, the DNA is TGTGCCAGCAGCCAGTTGGACAGGGGTGCGGAAGAGACCCAGTACTTC. As protein: CASSQLDRGAEETQYF. Variable domain in full (rest from reference TRBV11-1 and TRBJ2-5): EAEVAQSPRYKITEKSQAVAFWCDPISGHATLYWYRQILGQGPELLVQFQDESVVDDSQLPKDRFSAERLKGVDSTLKIQPAELGDSAMYLCASSQLDRGAEETQYFGPGTRLLVL.

The V call is TRBV5-1, the J call TRBJ2-7; 8 positions agree with TRBD1. The CDR3 covers 14 residues. Trimming at V came to 4 bases and at J to 3 bases, leaving 6 bases not matched to a gene. The germline V gene has CDR1 SGHRS and CDR2 YFSETQ. The CDR3 DNA reads as TGCGCCAGCAGCCTCCAAACAGGGGGCTACGAGCAGTACTTC. This codes for CASSLQTGGYEQYF.

This chain uses TRBV19 with TRBJ1-4; D gene ambiguous. Trimming removed 4 bases from V and 4 bases from J, with 7 bases in between. CDR3 length equals 13 residues. Germline CDR1 reads LNHDA; CDR2 reads SQIVND (reference sequence). This chain's CDR3 is CASSNWFNEKLFF. The DNA for the CDR3 is TGTGCCAGTAGTAATTGGTTTAATGAAAAACTGTTTTTT.

This clone showed up just a few times. V gene TRBV11-1 combines with J gene TRBJ1-2; 7 bases align to TRBD1. Germline-derived CDR1 and CDR2 are SGHAT and FQDESV (reference sequence). The CDR3 totals 15 residues. Unmatched junction bases numbered 12, after V lost 5 bases and J lost 6 bases. DNA for the CDR3: TGTGCCAGCAGCGCCCCTAGGGACAGACTGAATGGCTACACCTTC. Translation gives CASSAPRDRLNGYTF.

V is TRBV28 and J is TRBJ2-1; 14 positions agree with TRBD2. The CDR3 runs 16 residues. V was clipped by 1 base and J by 8 bases; unmatched bases: 4. CDR1 is MDHEN and CDR2 is SYDVKM in the germline V gene. The CDR3 region is CASSLLGTSGSYEQFF. Written as DNA, the CDR3 is TGTGCCAGCAGTTTATTGGGGACTAGCGGGAGCTATGAGCAGTTCTTC.

The chain couples TRBV6-6 to TRBJ2-2; 8 positions match TRBD2. Germline CDR1 and CDR2: MNHNY and SVGAGI (reference sequence). V lost 6 bases to trimming and J lost 4 bases; unmatched junction nucleotides: 10. This CDR3 has 16 amino acids. CDR3 residues: CASRHQRESGTGELFF. CDR3 DNA: TGTGCCAGCAGACACCAGCGGGAGTCGGGCACCGGGGAGCTGTTTTTT.

This chain connects TRBV28 to TRBJ2-2; D uncertain. Between the trimmed V and J ends, which lost 2 bases and 5 bases, there was a span of 6 bases. The CDR3 has 13 amino acids. In germline, CDR1 is MDHEN, CDR2 SYDVKM. The CDR3 loop is CASSLRITGELFF. In DNA, the CDR3 is TGTGCCAGCAGTTTAAGAATAACCGGGGAGCTGTTTTTT.

The gene calls are TRBV15 and TRBJ2-7; D unresolved. Germline V CDR1 and CDR2: LNHNV, YYDKDF (reference sequence). V was trimmed by 3 bases and J by 0 bases, leaving 21 bases between them. The CDR3 runs 18 residues. CDR3 amino acids: CATSRSPLPGLNSYEQYF. The CDR3 DNA reads as TGTGCCACCAGCAGGTCCCCTCTTCCAGGATTAAACTCCTACGAGCAGTACTTC.

The gene calls are TRBV18 and TRBJ2-2, with 9 bases lining up with TRBD1. The CDR3 runs 15 residues. Germline CDR1 and CDR2: KGHSH and LQKENI. J lost 8 bases, V lost 5 bases, and 9 bases had no gene match. CDR3 sequence reads: CASSSEQGAAGELFF. The CDR3 DNA is TGTGCCAGCTCATCGGAACAGGGGGCGGCAGGGGAGCTGTTTTTT.

This chain connects TRBV5-1 to TRBJ1-4; perhaps TRBD1 as D (6 bases). CDR1 and CDR2 (germline): SGHRS, YFSETQ. Trimming pared 1 base from V and 0 bases from J, leaving 16 bases between. This CDR3 has 18 residues. CDR3 sequence (DNA): TGCGCCAGCAGCTTGAAGGGGGAGAGATTTGCAACTAATGAAAAACTGTTTTTT. This sequence encodes CASSLKGERFATNEKLFF.

The chain joins TRBV18 to TRBJ1-2; no firm D call. There are 14 residues in the CDR3. Germline-derived CDR1 and CDR2 are KGHSH and LQKENI. V was pared by 3 bases and J by 4 bases, with 12 bases between. The CDR3 nucleotides are TGTGCCAGCTCACCGAGGACTTTAACCTATGGCTACACCTTC. It specifies CASSPRTLTYGYTF.

This chain connects TRBV5-4 to TRBJ2-2; D gene ambiguous. Germline CDR1 reads SGHNT; CDR2 reads YYREEE (reference sequence). This CDR3 is built from 15 residues. Trimming pared 6 bases from V and 5 bases from J, leaving 17 bases between. DNA for the CDR3: TGTGCCAGCACTGTGGAACAGTCTGGGACCGGGGAGCTGTTTTTT. The encoded protein is CASTVEQSGTGELFF.

J is TRBJ2-5 and V is TRBV6-6, with D perhaps matching TRBD1 (5 bases). The CDR3 covers 13 residues. Germline V gene data show CDR1 as MNHNY and CDR2 as SVGAGI (reference sequence). Trimming shortened V by 2 bases and J by 3 bases, and 7 bases separated the two germline ends. CDR3 region: CASSYLREETQYF. The CDR3 nucleotides are TGTGCCAGCAGTTACCTCAGGGAAGAGACCCAGTACTTC.